This T cell receptor beta chain was sequenced for a study of human T cells and chemical hapten exposure. Study-wide background: Small differences in pooled library volume mainly drove the variation in TCR yields per sample. Study outcomes and limitations: Sensitizing to DPC left TCRs with a frequency above 1 in 1000 unaltered. Expanded TCR sets contained significantly more large CDR3 similarity clusters than controls.

TCRdb fed the RACE reads into MiXCR, producing one record per CDR3 protein. The table lists fewer than 350,000 distinct CDR3 sequences, 7.7% of them singletons. Germline assignment: CDR1 SGHAT and CDR2 FQDESV (reference sequence). CDR3 length: 14 amino acids. V was shortened by 5 bases and J by 4 bases, with 12 bases between the two germline ends. Time point specified: pre-sensitization, week 0. Treatment meaning: therapeutic diphenylcyclopropenone sensitization with weekly scalp DPC. Those who donated were patients with alopecia, 18 to 70 years of age, and suitable for DPC. Turning to this clonotype: Its antigen is currently unknown.

The chain has TRBV11-1 and TRBJ2-1; unclear D gene. The receptor comes from a young man with alopecia areata. Some clones in this sample may be carry-over from other donors' samples. The sample here was whole blood, taken in connection with sensitization to the hapten diphenylcyclopropenone (DPC). As DNA, the CDR3 is TGTGCCAGCAGCCCGCGGTTTAGGTACAATGAGCAGTTCTTC. This sequence encodes CASSPRFRYNEQFF. Variable domain in full (rest from reference TRBV11-1 and TRBJ2-1): EAEVAQSPRYKITEKSQAVAFWCDPISGHATLYWYRQILGQGPELLVQFQDESVVDDSQLPKDRFSAERLKGVDSTLKIQPAELGDSAMYLCASSPRFRYNEQFFGPGTRLTVL.